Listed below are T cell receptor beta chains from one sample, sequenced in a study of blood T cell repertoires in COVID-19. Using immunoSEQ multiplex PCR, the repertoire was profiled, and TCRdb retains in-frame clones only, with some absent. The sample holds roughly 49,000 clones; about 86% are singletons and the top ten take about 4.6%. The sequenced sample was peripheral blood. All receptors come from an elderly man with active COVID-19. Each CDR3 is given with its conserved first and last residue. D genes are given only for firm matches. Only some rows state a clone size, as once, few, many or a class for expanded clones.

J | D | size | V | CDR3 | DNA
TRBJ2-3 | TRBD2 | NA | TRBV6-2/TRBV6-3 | CASSTRTSGVLDTQYF | TGTGCCAGCAGTACCCGGACTAGCGGCGTGTTAGATACGCAGTATTTT
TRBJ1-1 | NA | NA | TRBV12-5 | CASASSNTEAFF | TGTGCTAGTGCCTCCTCGAACACTGAAGCTTTCTTT
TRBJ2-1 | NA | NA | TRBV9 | CASSVQGNSYNEQFF | TGTGCCAGCAGCGTACAGGGAAACTCCTACAATGAGCAGTTCTTC
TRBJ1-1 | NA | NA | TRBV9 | CASSVASSRNEAFF | TGTGCCAGCAGCGTAGCCAGTTCTAGAAATGAAGCTTTCTTT
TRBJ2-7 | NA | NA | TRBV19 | CASSIGQGITYEQYF | TGTGCCAGTAGTATTGGGCAGGGAATTACCTACGAGCAGTACTTC
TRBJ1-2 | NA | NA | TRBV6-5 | CASREQGIHGYTF | TGTGCCAGCAGGGAGCAGGGAATCCATGGCTACACCTTC
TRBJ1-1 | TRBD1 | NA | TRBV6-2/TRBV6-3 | CASSSLFNRGRDTEAFF | TGTGCCAGCAGTTCCCTTTTTAACAGGGGGCGGGACACTGAAGCTTTCTTT
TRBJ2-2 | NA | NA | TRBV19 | CASSIATNTGELFF | TGTGCCAGTAGTATAGCAACGAACACCGGGGAGCTGTTTTTT
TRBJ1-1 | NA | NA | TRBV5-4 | CASSLDASGTEAFF | TGTGCCAGCAGCTTGGACGCGTCGGGGACTGAAGCTTTCTTT
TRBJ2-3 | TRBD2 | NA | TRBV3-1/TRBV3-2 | CASSQPRRSGRAGLDTQYF | TGTGCCAGCAGCCAACCACGGAGAAGCGGGAGGGCGGGGTTGGATACGCAGTATTTT
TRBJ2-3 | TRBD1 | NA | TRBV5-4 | CASSSQGADTQYF | TGTGCCAGCAGCTCCCAGGGGGCCGATACGCAGTATTTT
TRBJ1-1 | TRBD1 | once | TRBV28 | CASSFLTGGDTEAFF | TGTGCCAGCAGTTTCCTTACAGGGGGGGACACTGAAGCTTTCTTT
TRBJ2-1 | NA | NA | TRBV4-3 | CASSQVFEPQGFYNEQFF | TGCGCCAGCAGCCAAGTTTTCGAGCCACAGGGCTTCTACAATGAGCAGTTCTTC
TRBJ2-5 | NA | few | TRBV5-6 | CASSLSAGRKTQYF | TGTGCCAGCAGCTTGTCGGCAGGGAGGAAGACCCAGTACTTC
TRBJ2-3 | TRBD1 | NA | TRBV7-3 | CASSSGQGSTDTQYF | TGTGCCAGCAGCTCTGGACAGGGAAGCACAGATACGCAGTATTTT
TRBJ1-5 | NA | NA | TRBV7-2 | CASSLDSTQPQHF | TGTGCCAGCAGCTTGGACAGCACACAGCCCCAGCATTTT
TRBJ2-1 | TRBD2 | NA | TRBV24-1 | CATSDTSGRLEQFF | TGTGCCACCAGTGACACGAGCGGGAGGCTTGAGCAGTTCTTC
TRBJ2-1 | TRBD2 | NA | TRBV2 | CASSVAAGGYNEQFF | TGTGCCAGCAGTGTGGCAGCGGGAGGCTACAATGAGCAGTTCTTC
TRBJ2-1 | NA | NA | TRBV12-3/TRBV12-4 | CASSWRNEQFF | TGTGCCAGCAGTTGGAGGAATGAGCAGTTCTTC
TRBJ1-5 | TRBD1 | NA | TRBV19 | CASSTLQGDQPQHF | TGTGCCAGTAGTACGTTACAGGGGGATCAGCCCCAGCATTTT
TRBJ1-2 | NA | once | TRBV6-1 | CASSEVWGGGNGYTF | TGTGCCAGCAGTGAAGTTTGGGGTGGGGGGAACGGCTACACCTTC
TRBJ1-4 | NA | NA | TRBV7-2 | CASSLALRQPVFF | TGTGCCAGCAGCTTAGCGCTGAGACAGCCGGTATTTTTT
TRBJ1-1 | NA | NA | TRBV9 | CASSTRGWNTEAFF | TGTGCCAGCAGCACCCGCGGATGGAACACTGAAGCTTTCTTT
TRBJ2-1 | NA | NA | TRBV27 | CASSITGSSEQFF | TGTGCCAGCAGTATCACGGGGAGCAGTGAGCAGTTCTTC
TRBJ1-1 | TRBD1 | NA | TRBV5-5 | CASSHQTGITEAFF | TGTGCCAGCAGCCACCAGACAGGGATCACTGAAGCTTTCTTT
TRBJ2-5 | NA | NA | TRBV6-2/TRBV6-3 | CASSYGASQETQYF | TGTGCCAGCAGTTACGGAGCCTCCCAAGAGACCCAGTACTTC
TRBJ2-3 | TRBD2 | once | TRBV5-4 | CASSLGLAGGTDTQYF | TGTGCCAGCAGCTTGGGACTAGCGGGGGGCACAGATACGCAGTATTTT
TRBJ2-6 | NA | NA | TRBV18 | CASSPRERRGSGANVLTF | TGTGCCAGCTCCCCCCGCGAAAGGAGGGGCTCTGGGGCCAACGTCCTGACTTTC
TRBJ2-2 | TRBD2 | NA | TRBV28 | CASSSRGVGNKGDTGELFF | TGTGCCAGCAGTTCCCGGGGGGTCGGGAATAAAGGAGACACCGGGGAGCTGTTTTTT
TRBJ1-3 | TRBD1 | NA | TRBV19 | CASSSRTGIFGNTIYF | TGTGCCAGTAGTTCGCGGACAGGTATTTTTGGAAACACCATATATTTT
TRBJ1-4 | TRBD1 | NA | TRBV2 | CASQTGREKLFF | TGTGCCAGTCAGACAGGGCGGGAAAAACTGTTTTTT
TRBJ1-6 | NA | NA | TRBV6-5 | CASSYSILQVNSPLHF | TGTGCCAGCAGTTACTCGATCTTGCAGGTTAATTCACCCCTCCACTTT
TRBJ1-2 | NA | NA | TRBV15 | CATSRDQGPYGYTF | TGTGCCACCAGCAGAGATCAGGGGCCCTATGGCTACACCTTC
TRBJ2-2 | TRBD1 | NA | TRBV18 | CASSAGTGGSGELFF | TGTGCCAGCTCAGCCGGGACAGGAGGTTCCGGGGAGCTGTTTTTT
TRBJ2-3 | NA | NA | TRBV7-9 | CASSTGATDTQYF | TGTGCCAGCAGTACGGGAGCTACAGATACGCAGTATTTT
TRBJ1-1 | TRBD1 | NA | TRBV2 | CASKRQGGTEAFF | TGTGCCAGCAAGAGACAGGGGGGCACTGAAGCTTTCTTT
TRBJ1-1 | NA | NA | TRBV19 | CASRQDWLNTEAFF | TGTGCCAGTAGGCAGGACTGGCTGAACACTGAAGCTTTCTTT
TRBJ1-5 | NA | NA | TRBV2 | CASSVNPRGDNQPQHF | TGTGCCAGCAGTGTTAACCCCCGGGGAGACAATCAGCCCCAGCATTTT
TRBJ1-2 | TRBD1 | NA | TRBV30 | CAWREGQGYGYTF | TGTGCCTGGAGGGAGGGACAGGGCTATGGCTACACCTTC
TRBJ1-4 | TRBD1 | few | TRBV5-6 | CASSSGQGYNNEKLFF | TGTGCCAGCAGCTCCGGACAGGGGTATAATAATGAAAAACTGTTTTTT
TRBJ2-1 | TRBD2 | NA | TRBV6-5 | CASSSTSGRVNEQFF | TGTGCCAGCAGTTCGACGAGCGGGAGAGTTAATGAGCAGTTCTTC
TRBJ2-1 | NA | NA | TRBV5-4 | CASSLYGTRSFEQFF | TGTGCCAGCAGCTTGTATGGGACTCGATCCTTTGAGCAGTTCTTC
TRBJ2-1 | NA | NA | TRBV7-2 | CASSLKSPGAGSEQFF | TGTGCCAGCAGCCTGAAGAGTCCCGGCGCGGGAAGTGAGCAGTTCTTC
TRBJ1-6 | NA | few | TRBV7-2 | CASSLLQGTGSPLHF | TGTGCCAGCAGCTTATTGCAGGGGACGGGTTCACCCCTCCACTTT
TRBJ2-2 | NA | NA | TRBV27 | CASSSQTGRAGELFF | TGTGCCAGCAGTTCGCAAACAGGCCGCGCCGGGGAGCTGTTTTTT
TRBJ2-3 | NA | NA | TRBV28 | CASTDPRRAGADTQYF | TGTGCCAGCACTGACCCAAGGAGGGCCGGGGCAGATACGCAGTATTTT
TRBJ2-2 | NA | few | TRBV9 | CASSAGGGSNTGELFF | TGTGCCAGCAGCGCAGGTGGCGGGTCGAACACCGGGGAGCTGTTTTTT
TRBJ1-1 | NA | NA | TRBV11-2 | CASSLAQARGAFF | TGTGCCAGCAGCTTAGCACAGGCCCGAGGAGCTTTCTTT
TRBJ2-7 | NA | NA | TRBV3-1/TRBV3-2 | CASSQDWTYEQYF | TGTGCCAGCAGCCAAGATTGGACTTACGAGCAGTACTTC
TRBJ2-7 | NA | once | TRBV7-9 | CASSLLRDNPYEQYF | TGTGCCAGCAGCCTGCTCCGGGACAACCCCTACGAGCAGTACTTC
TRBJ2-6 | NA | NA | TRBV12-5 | CASAFSGANVLTF | TGTGCTAGTGCCTTCTCTGGGGCCAACGTCCTGACTTTC
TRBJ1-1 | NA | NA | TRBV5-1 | CASSLEVQGGAEAFF | TGCGCCAGCAGCTTGGAAGTACAGGGTGGCGCTGAAGCTTTCTTT
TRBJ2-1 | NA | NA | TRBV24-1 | CATSANGGLNNEQFF | TGTGCCACCAGTGCAAATGGCGGCCTGAACAATGAGCAGTTCTTC
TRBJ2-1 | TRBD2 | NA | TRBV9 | CASSAGLNWGEGNNEQFF | TGTGCCAGCAGCGCGGGCCTAAATTGGGGGGAGGGGAACAATGAGCAGTTCTTC
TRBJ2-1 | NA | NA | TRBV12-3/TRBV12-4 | CASSLTSPGEQFF | TGTGCCAGCAGTCTAACTAGCCCCGGGGAGCAGTTCTTC
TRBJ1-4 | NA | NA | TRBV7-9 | CASTPGLANEKLFF | TGTGCCAGCACCCCGGGACTGGCGAATGAAAAACTGTTTTTT
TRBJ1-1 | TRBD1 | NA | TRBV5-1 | CASTLRTGGNTEAFF | TGCGCCAGCACCCTCCGGACAGGGGGGAACACTGAAGCTTTCTTT
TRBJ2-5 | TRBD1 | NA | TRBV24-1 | CATSDLFSGGRETQYF | TGTGCCACCAGTGATTTGTTTTCAGGGGGCAGGGAGACCCAGTACTTC
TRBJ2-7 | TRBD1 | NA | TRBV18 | CASSSGQGLTYEQYF | TGTGCCAGCTCATCGGGACAGGGACTAACCTACGAGCAGTACTTC
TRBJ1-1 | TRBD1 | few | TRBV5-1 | CASSVGQGGVNTEAFF | TGCGCCAGCAGCGTCGGACAGGGAGGAGTGAACACTGAAGCTTTCTTT